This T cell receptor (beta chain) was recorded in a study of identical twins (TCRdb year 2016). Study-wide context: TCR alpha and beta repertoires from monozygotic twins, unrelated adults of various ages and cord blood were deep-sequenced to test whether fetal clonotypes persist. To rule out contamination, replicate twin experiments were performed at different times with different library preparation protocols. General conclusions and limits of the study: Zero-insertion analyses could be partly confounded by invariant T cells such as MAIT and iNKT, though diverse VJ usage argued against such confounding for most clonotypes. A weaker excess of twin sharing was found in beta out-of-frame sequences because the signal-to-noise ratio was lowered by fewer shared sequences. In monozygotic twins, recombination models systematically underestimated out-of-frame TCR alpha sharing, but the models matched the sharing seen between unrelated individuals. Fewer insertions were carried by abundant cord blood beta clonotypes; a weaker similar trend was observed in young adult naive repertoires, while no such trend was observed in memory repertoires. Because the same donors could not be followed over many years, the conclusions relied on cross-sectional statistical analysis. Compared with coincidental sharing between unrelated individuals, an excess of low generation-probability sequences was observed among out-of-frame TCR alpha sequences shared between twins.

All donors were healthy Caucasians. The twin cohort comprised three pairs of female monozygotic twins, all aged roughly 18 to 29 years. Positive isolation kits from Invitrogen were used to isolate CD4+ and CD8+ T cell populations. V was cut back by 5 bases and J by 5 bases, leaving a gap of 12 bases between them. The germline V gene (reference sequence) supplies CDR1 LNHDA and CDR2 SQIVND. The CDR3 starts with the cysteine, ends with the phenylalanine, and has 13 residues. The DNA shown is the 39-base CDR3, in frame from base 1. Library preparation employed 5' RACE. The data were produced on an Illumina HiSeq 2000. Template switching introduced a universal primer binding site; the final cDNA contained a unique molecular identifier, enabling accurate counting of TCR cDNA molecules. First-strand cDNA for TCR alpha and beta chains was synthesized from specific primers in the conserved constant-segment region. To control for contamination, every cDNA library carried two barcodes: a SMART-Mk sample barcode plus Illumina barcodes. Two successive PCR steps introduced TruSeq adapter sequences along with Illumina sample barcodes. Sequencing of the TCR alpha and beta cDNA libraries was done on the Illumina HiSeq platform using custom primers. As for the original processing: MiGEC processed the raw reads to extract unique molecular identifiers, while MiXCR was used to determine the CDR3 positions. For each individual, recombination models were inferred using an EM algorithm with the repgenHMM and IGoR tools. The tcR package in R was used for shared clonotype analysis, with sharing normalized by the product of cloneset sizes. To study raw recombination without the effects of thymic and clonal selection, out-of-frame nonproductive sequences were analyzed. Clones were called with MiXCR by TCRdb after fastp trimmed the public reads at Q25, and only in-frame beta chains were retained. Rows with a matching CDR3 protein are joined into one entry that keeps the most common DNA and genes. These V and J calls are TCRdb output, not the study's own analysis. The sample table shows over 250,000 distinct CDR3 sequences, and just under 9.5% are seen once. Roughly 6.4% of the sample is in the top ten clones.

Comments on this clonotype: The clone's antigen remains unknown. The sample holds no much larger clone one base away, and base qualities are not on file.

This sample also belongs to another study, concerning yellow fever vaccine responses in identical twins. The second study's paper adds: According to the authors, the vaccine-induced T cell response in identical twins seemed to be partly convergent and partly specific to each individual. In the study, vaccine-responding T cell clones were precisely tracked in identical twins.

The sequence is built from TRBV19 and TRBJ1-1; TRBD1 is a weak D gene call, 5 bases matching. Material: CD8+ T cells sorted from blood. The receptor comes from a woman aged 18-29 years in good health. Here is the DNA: TGTGCCAGTAGTGCGCAGGGTGGGACTGAAGCTTTCTTT. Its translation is CASSAQGGTEAFF.